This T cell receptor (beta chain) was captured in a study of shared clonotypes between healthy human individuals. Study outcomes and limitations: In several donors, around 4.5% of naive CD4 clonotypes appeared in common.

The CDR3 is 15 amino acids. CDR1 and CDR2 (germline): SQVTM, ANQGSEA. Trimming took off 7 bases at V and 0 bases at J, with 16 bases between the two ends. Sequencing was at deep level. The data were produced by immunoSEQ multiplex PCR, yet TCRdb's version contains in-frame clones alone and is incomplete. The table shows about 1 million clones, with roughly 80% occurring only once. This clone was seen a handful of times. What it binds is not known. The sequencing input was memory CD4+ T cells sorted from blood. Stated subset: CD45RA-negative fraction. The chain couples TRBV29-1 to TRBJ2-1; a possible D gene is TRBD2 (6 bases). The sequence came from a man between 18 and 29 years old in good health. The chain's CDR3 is CSGDSGRGSYNEQFF. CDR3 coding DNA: TGCAGCGGGGATAGCGGTCGAGGCTCCTACAATGAGCAGTTCTTC.